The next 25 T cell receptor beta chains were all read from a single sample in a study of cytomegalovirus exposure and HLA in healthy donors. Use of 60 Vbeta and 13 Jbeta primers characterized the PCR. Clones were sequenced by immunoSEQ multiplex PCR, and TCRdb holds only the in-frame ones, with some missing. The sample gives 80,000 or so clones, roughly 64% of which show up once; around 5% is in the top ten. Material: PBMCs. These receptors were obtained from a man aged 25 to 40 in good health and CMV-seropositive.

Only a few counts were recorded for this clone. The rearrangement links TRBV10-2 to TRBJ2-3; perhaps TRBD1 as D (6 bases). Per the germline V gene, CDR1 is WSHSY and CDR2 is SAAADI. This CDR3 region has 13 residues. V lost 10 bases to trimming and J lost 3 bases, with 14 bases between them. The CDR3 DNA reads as TGCGCCACCCAATCCAGGGGAACAGATACGCAGTATTTT. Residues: CATQSRGTDTQYF.

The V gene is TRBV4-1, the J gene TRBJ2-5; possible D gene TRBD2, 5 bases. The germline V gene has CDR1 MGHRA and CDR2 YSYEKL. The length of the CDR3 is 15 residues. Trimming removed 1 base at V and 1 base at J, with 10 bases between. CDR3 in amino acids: CASSQGSGSQETQYF. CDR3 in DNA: TGCGCCAGCAGCCAAGGCAGCGGCTCCCAAGAGACCCAGTACTTC.

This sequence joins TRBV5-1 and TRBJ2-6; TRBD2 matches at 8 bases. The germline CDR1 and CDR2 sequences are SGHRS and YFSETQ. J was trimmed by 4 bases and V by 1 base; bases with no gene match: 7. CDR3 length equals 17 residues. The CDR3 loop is CASSLFAGGPGANVLTF. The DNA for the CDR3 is TGCGCCAGCAGCTTGTTCGCGGGGGGTCCCGGGGCCAACGTCCTGACTTTC.

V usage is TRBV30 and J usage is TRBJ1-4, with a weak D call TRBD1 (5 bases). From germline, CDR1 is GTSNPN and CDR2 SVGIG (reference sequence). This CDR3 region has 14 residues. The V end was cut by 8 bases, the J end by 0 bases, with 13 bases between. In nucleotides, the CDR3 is TGTGCCGCCGGGGGATTTGCAACTAATGAAAAACTGTTTTTT. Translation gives CAAGGFATNEKLFF.

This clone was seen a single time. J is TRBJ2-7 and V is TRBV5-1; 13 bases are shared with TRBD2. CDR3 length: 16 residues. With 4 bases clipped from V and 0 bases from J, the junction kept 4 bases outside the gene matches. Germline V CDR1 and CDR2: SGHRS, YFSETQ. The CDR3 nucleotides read TGCGCCAGCAGCACCAGGACTAGCGGGAGCTCCTACGAGCAGTACTTC. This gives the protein CASSTRTSGSSYEQYF.

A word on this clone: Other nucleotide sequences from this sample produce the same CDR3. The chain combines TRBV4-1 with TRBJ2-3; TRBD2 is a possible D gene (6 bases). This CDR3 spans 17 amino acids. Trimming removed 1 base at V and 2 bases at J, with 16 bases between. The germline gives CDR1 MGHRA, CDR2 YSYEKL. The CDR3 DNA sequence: TGCGCCAGCAGCCAAGGGCCGACTAGTGGGTACACAGATACGCAGTATTTT. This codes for CASSQGPTSGYTDTQYF.

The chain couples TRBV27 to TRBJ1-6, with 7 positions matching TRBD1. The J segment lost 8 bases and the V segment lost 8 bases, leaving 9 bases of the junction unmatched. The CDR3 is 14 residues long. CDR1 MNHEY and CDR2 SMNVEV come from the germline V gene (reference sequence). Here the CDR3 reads CASGLGQRDSPLHF. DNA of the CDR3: TGTGCCAGCGGATTGGGACAGAGAGATTCACCCCTCCACTTT.

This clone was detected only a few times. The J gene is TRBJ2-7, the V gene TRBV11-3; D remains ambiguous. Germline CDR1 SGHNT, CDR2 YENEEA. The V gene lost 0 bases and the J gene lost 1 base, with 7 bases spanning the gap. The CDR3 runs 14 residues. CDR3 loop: CASSLDSPSYEQYF. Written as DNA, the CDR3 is TGTGCCAGCAGCTTAGACAGTCCTTCCTACGAGCAGTACTTC.

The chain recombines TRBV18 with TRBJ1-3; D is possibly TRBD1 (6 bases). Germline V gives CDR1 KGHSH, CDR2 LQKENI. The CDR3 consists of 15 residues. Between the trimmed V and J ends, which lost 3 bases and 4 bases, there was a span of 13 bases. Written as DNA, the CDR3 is TGTGCCAGCTCACCCACAGGGTCAACGGGAAACACCATATATTTT. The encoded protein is CASSPTGSTGNTIYF.

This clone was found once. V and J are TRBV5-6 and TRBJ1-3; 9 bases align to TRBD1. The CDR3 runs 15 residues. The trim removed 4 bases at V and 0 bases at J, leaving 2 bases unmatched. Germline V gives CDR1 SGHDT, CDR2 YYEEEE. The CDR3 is CASSRTGVSGNTIYF. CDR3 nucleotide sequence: TGTGCCAGCAGCCGGACAGGGGTCTCTGGAAACACCATATATTTT.

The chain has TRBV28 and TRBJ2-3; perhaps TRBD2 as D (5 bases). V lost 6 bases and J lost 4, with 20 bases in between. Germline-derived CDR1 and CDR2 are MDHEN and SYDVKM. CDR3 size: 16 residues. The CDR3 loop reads CASSRDELALPDTQYF. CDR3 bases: TGTGCCAGCAGCCGCGATGAGCTAGCCCTCCCAGATACGCAGTATTTT.

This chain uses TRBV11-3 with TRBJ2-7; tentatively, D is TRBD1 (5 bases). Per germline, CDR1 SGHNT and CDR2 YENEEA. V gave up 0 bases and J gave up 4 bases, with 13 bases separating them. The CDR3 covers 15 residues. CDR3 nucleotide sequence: TGTGCCAGCAGCTTAGATCCACAGGAAACTTACGAGCAGTACTTC. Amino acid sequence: CASSLDPQETYEQYF. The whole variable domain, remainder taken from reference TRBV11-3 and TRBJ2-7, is EAGVVQSPRYKIIEKKQPVAFWCNPISGHNTLYWYLQNLGQGPELLIRYENEEAVDDSQLPKDRFSAERLKGVDSTLKIQPAELGDSAVYLCASSLDPQETYEQYFGPGTRLTVT.

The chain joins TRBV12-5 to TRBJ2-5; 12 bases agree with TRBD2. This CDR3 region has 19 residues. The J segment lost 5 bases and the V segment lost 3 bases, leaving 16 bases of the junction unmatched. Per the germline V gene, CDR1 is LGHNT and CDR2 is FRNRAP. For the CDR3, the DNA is TGTGCTAGTGGTTTAGAGGCTAGCGGGAGGGCCGGATTGAGCGAGACCCAGTACTTC. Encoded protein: CASGLEASGRAGLSETQYF.

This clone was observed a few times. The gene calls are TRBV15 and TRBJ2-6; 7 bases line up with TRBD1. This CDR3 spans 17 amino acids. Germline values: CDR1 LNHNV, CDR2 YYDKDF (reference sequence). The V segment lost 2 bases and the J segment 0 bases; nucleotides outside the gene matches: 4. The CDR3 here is CATSRRTGTSGANVLTF. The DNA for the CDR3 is TGTGCCACCAGCAGACGGACAGGAACCTCTGGGGCCAACGTCCTGACTTTC.

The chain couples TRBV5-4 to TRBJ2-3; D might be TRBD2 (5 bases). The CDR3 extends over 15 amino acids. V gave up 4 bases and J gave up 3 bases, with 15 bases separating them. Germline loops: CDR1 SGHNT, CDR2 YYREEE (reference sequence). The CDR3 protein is CASSLISTGTDTQYF. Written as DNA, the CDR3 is TGTGCCAGCAGCCTCATATCTACGGGAACAGATACGCAGTATTTT.

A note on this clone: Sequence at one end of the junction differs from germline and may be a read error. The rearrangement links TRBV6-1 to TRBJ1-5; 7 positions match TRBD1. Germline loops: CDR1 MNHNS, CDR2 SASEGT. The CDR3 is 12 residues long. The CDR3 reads CAGSTGEQPQHF. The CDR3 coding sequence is TGTGCCGGCAGCACAGGGGAGCAGCCCCAGCATTTT.

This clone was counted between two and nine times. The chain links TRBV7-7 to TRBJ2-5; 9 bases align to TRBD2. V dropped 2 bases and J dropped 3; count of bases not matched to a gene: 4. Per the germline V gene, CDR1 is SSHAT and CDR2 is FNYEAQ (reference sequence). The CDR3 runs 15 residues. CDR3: CASSLLAGLEETQYF. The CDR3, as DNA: TGTGCCAGCAGCTTACTAGCGGGGCTGGAAGAGACCCAGTACTTC.

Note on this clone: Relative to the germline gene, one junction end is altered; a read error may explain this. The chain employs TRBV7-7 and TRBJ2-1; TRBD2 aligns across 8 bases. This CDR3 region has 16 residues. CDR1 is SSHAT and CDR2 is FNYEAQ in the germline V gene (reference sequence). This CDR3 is CASSPTSGTVYNEQFF. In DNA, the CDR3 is TGTGCTAGCAGCCCTACTAGCGGAACAGTCTACAATGAGCAGTTCTTC.

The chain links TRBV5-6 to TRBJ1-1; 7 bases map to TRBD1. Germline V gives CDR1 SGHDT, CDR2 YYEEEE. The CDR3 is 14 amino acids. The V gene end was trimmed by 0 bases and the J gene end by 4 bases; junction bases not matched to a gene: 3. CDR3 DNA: TGTGCCAGCAGCTTGGGACAGGGACCCACTGAAGCTTTCTTT. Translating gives CASSLGQGPTEAFF. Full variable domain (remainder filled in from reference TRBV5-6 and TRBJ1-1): DAGVTQSPTHLIKTRGQQVTLRCSPKSGHDTVSWYQQALGQGPQFIFQYYEEEERQRGNFPDRFSGHQFPNYSSELNVNALLLGDSALYLCASSLGQGPTEAFFGQGTRLTVV.

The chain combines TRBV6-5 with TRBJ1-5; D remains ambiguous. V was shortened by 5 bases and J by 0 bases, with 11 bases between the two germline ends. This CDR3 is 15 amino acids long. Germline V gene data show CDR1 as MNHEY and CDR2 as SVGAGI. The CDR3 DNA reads TGTGCCAGCAGTCCTGTGGCTTATAGCAATCAGCCCCAGCATTTT. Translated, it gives CASSPVAYSNQPQHF.

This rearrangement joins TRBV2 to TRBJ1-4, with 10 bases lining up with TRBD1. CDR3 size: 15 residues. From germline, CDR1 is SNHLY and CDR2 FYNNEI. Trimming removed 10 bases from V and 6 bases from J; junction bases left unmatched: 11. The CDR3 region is CATSLTGTGDEKLFF. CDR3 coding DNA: TGTGCCACGTCGTTAACCGGGACAGGGGATGAAAAACTGTTTTTT.

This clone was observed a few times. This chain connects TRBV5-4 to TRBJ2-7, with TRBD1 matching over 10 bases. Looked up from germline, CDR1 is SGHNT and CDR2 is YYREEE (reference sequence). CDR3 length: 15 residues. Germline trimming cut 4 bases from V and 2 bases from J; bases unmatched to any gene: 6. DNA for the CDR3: TGTGCCAGCAGCCGTTCCGGGACAGGGGCCTACGAGCAGTACTTC. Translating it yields CASSRSGTGAYEQYF.

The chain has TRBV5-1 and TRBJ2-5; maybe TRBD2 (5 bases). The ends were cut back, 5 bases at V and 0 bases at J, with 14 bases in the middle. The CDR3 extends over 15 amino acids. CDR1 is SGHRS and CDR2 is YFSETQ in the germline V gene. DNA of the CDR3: TGCGCCAGCAGTAAGACCAGCGGCTACCAAGAGACCCAGTACTTC. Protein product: CASSKTSGYQETQYF.

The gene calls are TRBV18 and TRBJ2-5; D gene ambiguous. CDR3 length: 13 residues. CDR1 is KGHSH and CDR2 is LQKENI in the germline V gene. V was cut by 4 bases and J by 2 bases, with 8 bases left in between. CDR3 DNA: TGTGCCAGCTCACTTAACATACAAGAGACCCAGTACTTC. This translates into CASSLNIQETQYF.

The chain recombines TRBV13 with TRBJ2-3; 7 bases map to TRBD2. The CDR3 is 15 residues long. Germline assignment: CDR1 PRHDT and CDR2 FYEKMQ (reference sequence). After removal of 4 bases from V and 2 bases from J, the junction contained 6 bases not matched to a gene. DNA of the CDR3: TGTGCCAGCAGCTCCCGACTAGCAGCCACAGATACGCAGTATTTT. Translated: CASSSRLAATDTQYF.